This entry lists 4 T cell receptor beta chains sequenced from one sample in a study of T cells after yellow fever vaccination. TCRdb reprocessed the 5' RACE reads via MiXCR and lists one record per CDR3 protein. The data show 200,000 to 300,000 distinct CDR3 sequences, with approximately 6.3% seen just once and around 1% held by the top ten. Source: CD4+ T cells sorted from PBMCs, taken on the day of the yellow fever booster vaccination. These receptors were collected from a man aged 25 to 40 who received the YFV17D yellow fever vaccine.

This clonotype was recorded many times. CDR3 sequence: CASSLQALTTTDTQYF. The CDR3 nucleotides are TGTGCCAGCAGCTTACAGGCCCTTACCACCACAGATACGCAGTATTTT. The V and J genes are TRBV11-2 and TRBJ2-3; D is ambiguous. The length of the CDR3 is 16 residues. V was trimmed by 2 bases and J by 2 bases, leaving 14 bases between them. Per germline, CDR1 SGHAT and CDR2 FQNNGV.

This clonotype has a count of ten or more. The chain has TRBV5-1 and TRBJ2-1, with 11 bases aligning to TRBD2. J was trimmed by 9 bases and V by 1 base; bases with no gene match: 6. The CDR3 consists of 15 residues. Germline CDR1 is SGHRS and CDR2 is YFSETQ. The CDR3 region is CASSLTSGSAGEQFF. DNA of the CDR3: TGCGCCAGCAGCTTGACTAGCGGGAGTGCGGGTGAGCAGTTCTTC.

This clonotype came up many times. The chain combines TRBV20-1 with TRBJ1-1, with D possibly matching TRBD1 (5 bases). The V gene's germline CDR1 is DFQATT and CDR2 SNEGSKA (reference sequence). This CDR3 spans 15 amino acids. The germline V and J ends were trimmed by 5 bases and 1 base, with 17 bases remaining between them. Written as DNA, the CDR3 is TGCAGTGCTCCCCAATGGGGGGAGGGGAACACTGAAGCTTTCTTT. Encoded protein: CSAPQWGEGNTEAFF.

This clonotype has more than one count but fewer than ten. The gene calls are TRBV30 and TRBJ1-2, with TRBD1 matching 8 bases. CDR1 and CDR2 from the germline V gene are GTSNPN and SVGIG (reference sequence). CDR3 size: 14 residues. V lost 2 bases, J lost 5 bases, and 7 bases stayed unmatched. CDR3 nucleotides: TGTGCCTGGAGTCTCTCTAGGACAGGGTATGGCTACACCTTC. It encodes CAWSLSRTGYGYTF.